This TCR beta chain was recovered during a study of cytomegalovirus exposure and HLA in healthy donors. At the level of the study: Unique TCRs from HLA-typed donors, 70 million to 100 million of them, were held in an early data release.

Comments on this clone: As yet, its antigen is unknown.

In germline, CDR1 is SGDLS, CDR2 YYNGEE. The CDR3 runs 15 residues. Trimming stripped 0 bases from V and 4 bases from J, with 11 bases between. The study's findings and limits: Researchers left out some V segments, among them TRBV6-2 and TRBV6-3, as indistinguishable.

The PCR was carried out with 60 Vbeta primers and 13 Jbeta primers. Data came from immunoSEQ multiplex PCR; TCRdb stores just in-frame clones and leaves some out. Of about 200,000 clones listed, approximately 78% are singletons. The receptor was isolated from a woman aged 40-49 years in good health and CMV-seronegative. What was sequenced was PBMCs. The V gene is TRBV9, the J gene TRBJ2-1; a possible D gene is TRBD2 (5 bases). CDR3: CASSVAVARYNEQFF. The CDR3 DNA follows: TGTGCCAGCAGCGTAGCGGTAGCGAGATACAATGAGCAGTTCTTC.